This TCR beta chain was identified during a study of radiotherapy plus CTLA-4 blockade in lung cancer. Looking at the study overall: Disease control was seen in 30% to 35% of patients, objective responses in about 19%.

Focal radiation with ipilimumab CTLA-4 blockade was given to patients with chemo-refractory metastatic non-small-cell lung cancer. The table came from immunoSEQ multiplex PCR; TCRdb's copy has only in-frame clones and leaves some out. The sample carries about 51,000 clones, 65% to 80% recorded once. Study-level points and caveats: Expansion in blood of tumor-derived TCR clones was seen after radiotherapy plus ipilimumab. According to reports, early shifts in blood T cell clones, alongside interferon-beta, forecast response most accurately.

The CDR3 is made up of 14 amino acids. The germline V and J ends were trimmed by 1 base and 3 bases, with 7 bases remaining between them. Germline V gives CDR1 LNHDA, CDR2 SQIVND (reference sequence). This clone was seen a handful of times. Its antigen remains unknown. This clonotype originated in a human donor with non-small cell lung cancer whose response to radiotherapy plus ipilimumab could not be evaluated. Material: peripheral blood, obtained from a patient treated with radiotherapy plus ipilimumab. V gene TRBV19 combines with J gene TRBJ2-1, with D possibly matching TRBD1 (6 bases). The CDR3 DNA reads as TGTGCCAGTAGTATAGCGGACAGCTACAATGAGCAGTTCTTC. Protein product: CASSIADSYNEQFF.